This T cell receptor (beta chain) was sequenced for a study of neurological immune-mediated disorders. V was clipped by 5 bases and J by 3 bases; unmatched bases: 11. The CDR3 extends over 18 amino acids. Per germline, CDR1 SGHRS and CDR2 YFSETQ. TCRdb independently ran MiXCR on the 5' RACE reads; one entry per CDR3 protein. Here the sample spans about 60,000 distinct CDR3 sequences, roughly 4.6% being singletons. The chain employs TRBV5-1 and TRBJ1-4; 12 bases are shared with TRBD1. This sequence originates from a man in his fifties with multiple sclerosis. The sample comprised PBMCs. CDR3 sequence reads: CASRGWGQGAPANEKLFF. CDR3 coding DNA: TGCGCCAGCAGGGGATGGGGACAGGGGGCGCCGGCTAATGAAAAACTGTTTTTT.